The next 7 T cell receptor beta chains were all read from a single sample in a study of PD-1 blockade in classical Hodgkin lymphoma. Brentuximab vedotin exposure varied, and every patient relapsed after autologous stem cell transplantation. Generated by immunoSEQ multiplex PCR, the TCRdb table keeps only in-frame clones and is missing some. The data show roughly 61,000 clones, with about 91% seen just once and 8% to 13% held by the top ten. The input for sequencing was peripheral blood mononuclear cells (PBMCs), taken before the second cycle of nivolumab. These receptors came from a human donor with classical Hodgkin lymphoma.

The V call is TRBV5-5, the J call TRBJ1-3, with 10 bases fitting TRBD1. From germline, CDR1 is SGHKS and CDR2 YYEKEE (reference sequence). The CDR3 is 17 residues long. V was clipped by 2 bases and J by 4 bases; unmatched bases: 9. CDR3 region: CASSFLPGQGTGNTIYF. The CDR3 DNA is TGTGCCAGCAGCTTTTTACCGGGACAGGGGACAGGAAACACCATATATTTT.

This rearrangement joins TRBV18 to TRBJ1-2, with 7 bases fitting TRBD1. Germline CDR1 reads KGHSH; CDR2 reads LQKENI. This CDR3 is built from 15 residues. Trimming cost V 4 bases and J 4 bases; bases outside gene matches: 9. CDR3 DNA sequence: TGTGCCAGCTCACGAGTATTTTCAGGGGGCTATGGCTACACCTTC. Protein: CASSRVFSGGYGYTF. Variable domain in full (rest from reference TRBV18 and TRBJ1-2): NAGVMQNPRHLVRRRGQEARLRCSPMKGHSHVYWYRQLPEEGLKFMVYLQKENIIDESGMPKERFSAEFPKEGPSILRIQQVVRGDSAAYFCASSRVFSGGYGYTFGSGTRLTVV.

The CDR3 nucleotides read TGTGCCAGTACTAGACAGGGATATAACTATGGCTACACCTTC. As protein: CASTRQGYNYGYTF. This chain connects TRBV19 to TRBJ1-2; 7 bases align to TRBD1. The CDR3 sequence is 14 residues long. With 7 bases clipped from V and 1 base from J, the junction kept 6 bases outside the gene matches. Germline V gene sequence: CDR1 LNHDA, CDR2 SQIVND (reference sequence).

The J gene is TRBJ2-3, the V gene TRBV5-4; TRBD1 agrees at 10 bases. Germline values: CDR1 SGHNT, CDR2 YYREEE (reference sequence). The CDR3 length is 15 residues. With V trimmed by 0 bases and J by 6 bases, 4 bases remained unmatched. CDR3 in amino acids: CASSLEGTGVDTQYF. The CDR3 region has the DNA TGTGCCAGCAGCTTGGAAGGGACAGGGGTCGATACGCAGTATTTT.

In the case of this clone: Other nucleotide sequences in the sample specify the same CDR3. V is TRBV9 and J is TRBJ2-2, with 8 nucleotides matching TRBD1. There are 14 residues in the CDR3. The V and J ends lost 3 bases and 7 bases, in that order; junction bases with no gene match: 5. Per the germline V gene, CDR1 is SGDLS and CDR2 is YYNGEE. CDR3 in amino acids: CASSGQQGVGELFF. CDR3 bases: TGTGCCAGCAGCGGCCAACAGGGGGTCGGGGAGCTGTTTTTT.

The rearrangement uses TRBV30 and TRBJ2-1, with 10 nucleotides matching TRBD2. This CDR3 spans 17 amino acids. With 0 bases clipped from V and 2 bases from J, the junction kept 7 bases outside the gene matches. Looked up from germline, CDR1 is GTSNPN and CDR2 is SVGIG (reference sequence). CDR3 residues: CAWSVTLSGRTYNEQFF. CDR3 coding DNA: TGTGCCTGGAGTGTCACACTTAGCGGGAGGACCTACAATGAGCAGTTCTTC.

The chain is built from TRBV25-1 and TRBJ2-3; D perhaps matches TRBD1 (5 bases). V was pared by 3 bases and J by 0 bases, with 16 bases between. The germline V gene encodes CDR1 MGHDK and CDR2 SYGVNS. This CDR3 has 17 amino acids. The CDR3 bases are TGTGCCAGCAGTGACACCTCGACAGCGACTAGCACAGATACGCAGTATTTT. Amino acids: CASSDTSTATSTDTQYF.